The T cell receptor (beta chain) described here comes from a study of blood T cell repertoires in COVID-19. Study-level background: There were acute and convalescent COVID-19 samples, and they came from the United States, Italy and Spain.

Clones were read by immunoSEQ multiplex PCR, and TCRdb kept only the in-frame ones, dropping some. This table has approximately 85,000 clones, around 87% appearing once. The V end was cut by 5 bases, the J end by 2 bases, with 9 bases between. This CDR3 spans 13 amino acids. The V gene's germline CDR1 is SGHNT and CDR2 YENEEA. The sequenced material came from peripheral blood. The receptor's source is a woman in her 50s with active or convalescent COVID-19. The chain employs TRBV11-3 and TRBJ1-1, with D unresolved. The CDR3 DNA is TGTGCCAGCAGCCTACGGACTAACACTGAAGCTTTCTTT. It yields the protein CASSLRTNTEAFF. The complete variable domain, with remaining parts taken from reference TRBV11-3 and TRBJ1-1, reads EAGVVQSPRYKIIEKKQPVAFWCNPISGHNTLYWYLQNLGQGPELLIRYENEEAVDDSQLPKDRFSAERLKGVDSTLKIQPAELGDSAVYLCASSLRTNTEAFFGQGTRLTVV.